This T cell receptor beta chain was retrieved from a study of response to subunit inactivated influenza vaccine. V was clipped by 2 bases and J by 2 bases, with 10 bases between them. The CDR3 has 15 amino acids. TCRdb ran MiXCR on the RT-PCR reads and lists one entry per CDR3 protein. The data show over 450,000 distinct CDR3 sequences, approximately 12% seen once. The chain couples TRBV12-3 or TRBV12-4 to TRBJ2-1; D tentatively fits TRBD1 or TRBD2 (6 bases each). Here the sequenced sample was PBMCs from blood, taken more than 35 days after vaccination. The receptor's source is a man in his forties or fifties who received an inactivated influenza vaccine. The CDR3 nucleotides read TGTGCCAGCAGTTTATGGGGGGCCCCCTACAATGAGCAGTTCTTC. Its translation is CASSLWGAPYNEQFF.